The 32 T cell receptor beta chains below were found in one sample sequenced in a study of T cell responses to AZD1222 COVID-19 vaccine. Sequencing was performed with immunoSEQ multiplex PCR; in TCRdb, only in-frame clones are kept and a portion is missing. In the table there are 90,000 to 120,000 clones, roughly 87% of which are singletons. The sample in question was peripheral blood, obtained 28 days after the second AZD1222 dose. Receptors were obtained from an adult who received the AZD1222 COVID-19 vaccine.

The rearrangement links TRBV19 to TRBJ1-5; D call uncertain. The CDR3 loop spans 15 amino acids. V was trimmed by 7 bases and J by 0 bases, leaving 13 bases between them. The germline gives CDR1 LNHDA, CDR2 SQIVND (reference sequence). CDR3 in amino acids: CASKTTLVSNQPQHF. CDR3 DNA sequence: TGTGCCAGTAAAACGACTTTGGTTAGCAATCAGCCCCAGCATTTT.

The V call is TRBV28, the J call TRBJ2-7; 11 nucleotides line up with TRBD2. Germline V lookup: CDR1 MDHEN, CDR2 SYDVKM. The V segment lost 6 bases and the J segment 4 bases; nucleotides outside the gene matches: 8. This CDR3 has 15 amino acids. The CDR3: CASSQASGGSYEQYF. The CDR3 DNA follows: TGTGCCAGCAGCCAAGCTAGCGGGGGGTCTTACGAGCAGTACTTC.

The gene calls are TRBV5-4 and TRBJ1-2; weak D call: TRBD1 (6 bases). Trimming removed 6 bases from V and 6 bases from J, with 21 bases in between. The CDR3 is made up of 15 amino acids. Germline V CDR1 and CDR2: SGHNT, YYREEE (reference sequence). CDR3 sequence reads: CASTAGGPGRDGYTF. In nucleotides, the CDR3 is TGTGCCAGCACTGCGGGGGGCCCAGGAAGGGATGGCTACACCTTC.

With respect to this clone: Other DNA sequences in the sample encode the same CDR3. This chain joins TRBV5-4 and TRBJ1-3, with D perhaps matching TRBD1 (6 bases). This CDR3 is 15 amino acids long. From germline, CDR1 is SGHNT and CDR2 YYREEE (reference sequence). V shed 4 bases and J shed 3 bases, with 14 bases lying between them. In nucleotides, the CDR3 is TGTGCCAGCAGCCTTGGGGGGGCAAGTGGAAACACCATATATTTT. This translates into CASSLGGASGNTIYF. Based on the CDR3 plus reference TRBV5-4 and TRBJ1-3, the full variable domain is ETGVTQSPTHLIKTRGQQVTLRCSSQSGHNTVSWYQQALGQGPQFIFQYYREEENGRGNFPPRFSGLQFPNYSSELNVNALELDDSALYLCASSLGGASGNTIYFGEGSWLTVV.

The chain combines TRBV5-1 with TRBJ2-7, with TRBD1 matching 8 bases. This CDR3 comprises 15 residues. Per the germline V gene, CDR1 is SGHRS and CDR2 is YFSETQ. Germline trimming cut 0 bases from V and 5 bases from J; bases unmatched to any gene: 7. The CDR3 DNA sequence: TGCGCCAGCAGCTTGGCAGGACAGGGACTGGACGAGCAGTACTTC. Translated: CASSLAGQGLDEQYF.

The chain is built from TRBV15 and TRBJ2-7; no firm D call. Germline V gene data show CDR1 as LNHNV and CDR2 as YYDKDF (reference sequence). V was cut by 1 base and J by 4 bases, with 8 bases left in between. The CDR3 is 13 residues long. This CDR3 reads CATSRVTFYEQYF. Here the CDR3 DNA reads TGTGCCACCAGCAGAGTGACTTTTTACGAGCAGTACTTC.

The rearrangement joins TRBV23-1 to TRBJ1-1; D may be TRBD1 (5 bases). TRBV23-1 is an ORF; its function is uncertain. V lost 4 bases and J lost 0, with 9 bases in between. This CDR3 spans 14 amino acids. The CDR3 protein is CASSRGEMNTEAFF. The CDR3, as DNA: TGCGCCAGCAGTCGAGGGGAAATGAACACTGAAGCTTTCTTT.

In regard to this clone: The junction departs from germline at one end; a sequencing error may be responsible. The CDR3 sequence: CASSLDGVGTGETQYF. CDR3 DNA: TGTGCTAGCAGCTTAGATGGGGTGGGGACTGGAGAGACCCAGTACTTC. This chain connects TRBV7-7 to TRBJ2-5; tentatively, D is TRBD2 (6 bases). The CDR3 is 16 amino acids. Germline V gene data show CDR1 as SSHAT and CDR2 as FNYEAQ (reference sequence).

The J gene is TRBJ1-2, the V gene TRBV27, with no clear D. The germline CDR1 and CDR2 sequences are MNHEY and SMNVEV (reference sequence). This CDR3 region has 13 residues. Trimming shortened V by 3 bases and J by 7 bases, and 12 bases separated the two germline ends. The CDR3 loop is CASSFSARIGYTF. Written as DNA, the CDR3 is TGTGCCAGCAGTTTTTCAGCCCGCATTGGCTACACCTTC.

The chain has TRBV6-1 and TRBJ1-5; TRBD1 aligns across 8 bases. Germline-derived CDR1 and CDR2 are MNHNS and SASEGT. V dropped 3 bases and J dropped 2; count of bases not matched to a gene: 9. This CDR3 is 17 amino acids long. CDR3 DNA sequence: TGTGCCAGCAGTGACAGGGGGCGCGTTTTTGGCAATCAGCCCCAGCATTTT. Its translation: CASSDRGRVFGNQPQHF.

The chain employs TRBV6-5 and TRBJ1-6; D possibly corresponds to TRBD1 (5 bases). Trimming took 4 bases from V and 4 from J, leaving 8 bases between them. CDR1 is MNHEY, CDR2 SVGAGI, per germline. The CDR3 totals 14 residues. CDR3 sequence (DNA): TGTGCCAGCAGTTCTCGGGGGTATAATTCACCCCTCCACTTT. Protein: CASSSRGYNSPLHF.

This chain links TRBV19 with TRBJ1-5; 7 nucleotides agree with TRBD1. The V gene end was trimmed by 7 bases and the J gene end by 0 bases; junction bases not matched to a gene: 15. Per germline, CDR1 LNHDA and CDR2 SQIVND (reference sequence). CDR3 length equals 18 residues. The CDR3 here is CASNGGQGVSYSNQPQHF. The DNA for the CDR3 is TGTGCCAGTAACGGGGGGCAGGGGGTTTCGTATAGCAATCAGCCCCAGCATTTT.

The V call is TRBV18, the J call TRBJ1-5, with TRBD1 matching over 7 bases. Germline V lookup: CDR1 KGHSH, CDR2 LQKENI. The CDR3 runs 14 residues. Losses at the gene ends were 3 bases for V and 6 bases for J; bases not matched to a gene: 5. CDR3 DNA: TGTGCCAGCTCACCCCAGACAGGGCGTCAGCCCCAGCATTTT. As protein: CASSPQTGRQPQHF.

CDR3 bases: TGTGCCAGCAGTTTAGCAGGGACCCAACAGCCCCAGCATTTT. This translates into CASSLAGTQQPQHF. This chain uses TRBV27 with TRBJ1-5; D perhaps matches TRBD1 (5 bases). The germline gives CDR1 MNHEY, CDR2 SMNVEV (reference sequence). V dropped 2 bases and J dropped 7 bases, with 12 bases sitting between them. The CDR3 is 14 residues long.

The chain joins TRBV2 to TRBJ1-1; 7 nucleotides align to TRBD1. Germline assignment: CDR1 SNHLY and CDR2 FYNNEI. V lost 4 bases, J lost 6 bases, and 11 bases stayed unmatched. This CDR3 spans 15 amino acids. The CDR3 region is CASSGGWLTGAEAFF. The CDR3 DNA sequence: TGTGCCAGCAGTGGGGGCTGGTTAACAGGGGCTGAAGCTTTCTTT.

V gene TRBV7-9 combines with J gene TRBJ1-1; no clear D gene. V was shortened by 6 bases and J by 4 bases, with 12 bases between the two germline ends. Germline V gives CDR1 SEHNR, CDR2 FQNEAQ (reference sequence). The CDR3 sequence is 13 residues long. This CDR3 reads CASRIYEGTEAFF. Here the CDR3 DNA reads TGTGCCAGCAGGATCTATGAGGGCACTGAAGCTTTCTTT.

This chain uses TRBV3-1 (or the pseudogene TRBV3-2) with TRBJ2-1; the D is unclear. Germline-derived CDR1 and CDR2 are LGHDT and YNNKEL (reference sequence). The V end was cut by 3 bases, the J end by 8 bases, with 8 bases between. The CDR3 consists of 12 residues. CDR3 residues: CASSHDWDEQFF. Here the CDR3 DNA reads TGTGCCAGCAGCCACGATTGGGATGAGCAGTTCTTC.

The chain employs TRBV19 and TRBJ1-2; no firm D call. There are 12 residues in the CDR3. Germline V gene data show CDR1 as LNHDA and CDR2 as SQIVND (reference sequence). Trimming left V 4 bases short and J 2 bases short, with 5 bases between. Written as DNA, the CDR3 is TGTGCCAGTAGTAGCTGGAACTATGGCTACACCTTC. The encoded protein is CASSSWNYGYTF.

The CDR3: CASSSLKGGPNTEAFF. In nucleotides, the CDR3 is TGTGCCAGCAGTTCCCTCAAAGGGGGCCCGAACACTGAAGCTTTCTTT. The rearrangement links TRBV27 to TRBJ1-1; 7 nucleotides line up with TRBD1. The V gene's germline CDR1 is MNHEY and CDR2 SMNVEV (reference sequence). The V gene end was trimmed by 4 bases and the J gene end by 1 base; junction bases not matched to a gene: 9. This CDR3 contains 16 residues.

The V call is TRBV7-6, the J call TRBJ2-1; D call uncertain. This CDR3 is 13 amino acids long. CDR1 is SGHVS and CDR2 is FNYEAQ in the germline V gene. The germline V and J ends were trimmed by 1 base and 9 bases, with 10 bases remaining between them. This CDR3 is CASSLGVLSEQFF. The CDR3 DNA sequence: TGTGCCAGCAGCTTAGGGGTTCTTTCTGAGCAGTTCTTC.

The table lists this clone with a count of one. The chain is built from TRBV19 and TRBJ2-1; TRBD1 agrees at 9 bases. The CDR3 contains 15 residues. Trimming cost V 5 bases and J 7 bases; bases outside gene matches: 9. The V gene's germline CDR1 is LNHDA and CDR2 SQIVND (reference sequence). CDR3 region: CASSSYRGLRNEQFF. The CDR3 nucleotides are TGTGCCAGTAGTTCCTACAGGGGGCTGCGAAATGAGCAGTTCTTC.

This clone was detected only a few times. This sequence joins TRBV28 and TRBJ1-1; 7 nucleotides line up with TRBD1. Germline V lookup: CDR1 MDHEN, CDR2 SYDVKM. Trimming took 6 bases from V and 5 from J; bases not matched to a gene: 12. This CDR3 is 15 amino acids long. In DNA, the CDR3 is TGTGCCAGCAGCCATGGGGGGCAGGGGGGAACTGAAGCTTTCTTT. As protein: CASSHGGQGGTEAFF.

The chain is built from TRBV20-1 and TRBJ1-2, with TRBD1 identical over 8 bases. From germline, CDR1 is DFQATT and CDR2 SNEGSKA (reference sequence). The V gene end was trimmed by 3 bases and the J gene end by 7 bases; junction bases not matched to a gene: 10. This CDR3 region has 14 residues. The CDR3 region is CSASNRQGYSGYTF. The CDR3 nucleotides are TGCAGTGCTAGTAACCGACAGGGGTACTCTGGCTACACCTTC.

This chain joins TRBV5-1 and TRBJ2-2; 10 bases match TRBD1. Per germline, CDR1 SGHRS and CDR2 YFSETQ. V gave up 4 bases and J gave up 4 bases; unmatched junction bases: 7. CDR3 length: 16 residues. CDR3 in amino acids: CASSVGQGTGTGELFF. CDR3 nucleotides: TGCGCCAGCAGCGTGGGACAGGGGACGGGCACCGGGGAGCTGTTTTTT.

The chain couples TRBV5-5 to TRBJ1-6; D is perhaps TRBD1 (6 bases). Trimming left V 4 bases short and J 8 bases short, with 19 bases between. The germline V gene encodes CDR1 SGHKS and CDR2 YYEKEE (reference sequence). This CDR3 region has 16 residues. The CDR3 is CASSPSGGASYSPLHF. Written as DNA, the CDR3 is TGTGCCAGCAGCCCCAGTGGGGGGGCGAGTTATTCACCCCTCCACTTT.

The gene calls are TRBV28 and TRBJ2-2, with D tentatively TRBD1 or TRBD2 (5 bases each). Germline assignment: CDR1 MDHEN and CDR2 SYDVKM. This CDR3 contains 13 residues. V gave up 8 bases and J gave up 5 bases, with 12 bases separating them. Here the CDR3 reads CASRRGETGELFF. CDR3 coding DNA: TGTGCCAGCCGTCGGGGCGAAACCGGGGAGCTGTTTTTT.

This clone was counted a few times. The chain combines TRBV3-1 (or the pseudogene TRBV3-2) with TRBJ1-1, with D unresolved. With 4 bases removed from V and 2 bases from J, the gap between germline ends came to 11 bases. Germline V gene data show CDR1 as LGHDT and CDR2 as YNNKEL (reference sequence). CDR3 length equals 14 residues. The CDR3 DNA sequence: TGTGCCAGCAGCCGGCCAGGTGGTAACACTGAAGCTTTCTTT. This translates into CASSRPGGNTEAFF.

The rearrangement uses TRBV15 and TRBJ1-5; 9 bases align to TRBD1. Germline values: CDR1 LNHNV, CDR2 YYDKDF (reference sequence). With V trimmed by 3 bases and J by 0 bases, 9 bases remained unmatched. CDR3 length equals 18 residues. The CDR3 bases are TGTGCCACCAGCAGGGGGAGGACAGGGGATTATAGCAATCAGCCCCAGCATTTT. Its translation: CATSRGRTGDYSNQPQHF.

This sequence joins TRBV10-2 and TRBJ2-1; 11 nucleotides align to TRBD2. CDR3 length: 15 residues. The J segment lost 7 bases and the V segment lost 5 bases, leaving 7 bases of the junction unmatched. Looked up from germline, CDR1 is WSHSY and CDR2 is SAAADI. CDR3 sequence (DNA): TGCGCCAGCAGTTTAGCGGGGGGGCCCCCAAATGAGCAGTTCTTC. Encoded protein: CASSLAGGPPNEQFF.

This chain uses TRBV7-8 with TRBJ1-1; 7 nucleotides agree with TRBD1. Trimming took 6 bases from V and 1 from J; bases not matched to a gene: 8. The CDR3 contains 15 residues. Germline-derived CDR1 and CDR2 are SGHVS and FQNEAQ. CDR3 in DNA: TGTGCCAGCAGAGATTGGGGACAGACGAACACTGAAGCTTTCTTT. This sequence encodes CASRDWGQTNTEAFF.

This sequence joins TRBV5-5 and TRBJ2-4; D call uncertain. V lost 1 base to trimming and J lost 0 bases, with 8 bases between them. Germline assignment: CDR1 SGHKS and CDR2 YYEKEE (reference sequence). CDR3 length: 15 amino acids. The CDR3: CASSLRDPAKNIQYF. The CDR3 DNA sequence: TGTGCCAGCAGCTTGAGGGATCCAGCCAAAAACATTCAGTACTTC.

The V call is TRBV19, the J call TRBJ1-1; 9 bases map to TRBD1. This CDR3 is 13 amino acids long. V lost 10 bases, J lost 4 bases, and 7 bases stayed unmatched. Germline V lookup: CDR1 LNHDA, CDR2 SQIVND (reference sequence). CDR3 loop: CAISGQGVTEAFF. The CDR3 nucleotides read TGTGCCATATCGGGACAGGGCGTCACTGAAGCTTTCTTT. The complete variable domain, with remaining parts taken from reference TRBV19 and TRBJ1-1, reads DGGITQSPKYLFRKEGQNVTLSCEQNLNHDAMYWYRQDPGQGLRLIYYSQIVNDFQKGDIAEGYSVSREKKESFPLTVTSAQKNPTAFYLCAISGQGVTEAFFGQGTRLTVV.